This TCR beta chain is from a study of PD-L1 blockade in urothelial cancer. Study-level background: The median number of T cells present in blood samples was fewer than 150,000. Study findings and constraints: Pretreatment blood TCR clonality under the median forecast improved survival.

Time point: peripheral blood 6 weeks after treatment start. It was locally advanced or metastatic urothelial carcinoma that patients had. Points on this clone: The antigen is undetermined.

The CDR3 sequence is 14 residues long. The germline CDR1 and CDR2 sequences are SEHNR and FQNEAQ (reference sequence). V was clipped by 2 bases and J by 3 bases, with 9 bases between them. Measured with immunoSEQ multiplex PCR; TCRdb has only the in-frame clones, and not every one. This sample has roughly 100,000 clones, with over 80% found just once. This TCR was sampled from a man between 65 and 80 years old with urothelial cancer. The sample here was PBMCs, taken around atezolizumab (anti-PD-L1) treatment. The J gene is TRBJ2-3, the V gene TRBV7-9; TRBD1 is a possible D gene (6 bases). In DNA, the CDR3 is TGTGCCAGCAGCTTATCTACAGGGACAGATACGCAGTATTTT. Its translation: CASSLSTGTDTQYF.